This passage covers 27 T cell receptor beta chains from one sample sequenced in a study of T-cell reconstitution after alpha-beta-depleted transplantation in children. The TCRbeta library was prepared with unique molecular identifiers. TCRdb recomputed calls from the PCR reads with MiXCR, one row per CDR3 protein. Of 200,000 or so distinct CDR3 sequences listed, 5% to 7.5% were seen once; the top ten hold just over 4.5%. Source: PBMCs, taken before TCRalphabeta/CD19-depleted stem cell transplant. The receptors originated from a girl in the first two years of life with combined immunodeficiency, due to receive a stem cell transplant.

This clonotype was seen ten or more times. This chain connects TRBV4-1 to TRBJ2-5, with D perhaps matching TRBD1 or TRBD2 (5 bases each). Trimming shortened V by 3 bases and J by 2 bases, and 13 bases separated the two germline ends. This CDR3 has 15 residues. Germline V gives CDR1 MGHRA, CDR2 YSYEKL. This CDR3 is CASSHSWDGQETQYF. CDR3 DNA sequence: TGCGCCAGCAGCCATTCCTGGGACGGGCAAGAGACCCAGTACTTC.

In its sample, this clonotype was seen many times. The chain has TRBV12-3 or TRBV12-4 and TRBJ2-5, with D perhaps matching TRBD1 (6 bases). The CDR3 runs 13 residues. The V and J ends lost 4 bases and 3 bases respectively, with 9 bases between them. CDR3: CASSSGQKETQYF. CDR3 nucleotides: TGTGCCAGCAGTTCCGGACAGAAAGAGACCCAGTACTTC.

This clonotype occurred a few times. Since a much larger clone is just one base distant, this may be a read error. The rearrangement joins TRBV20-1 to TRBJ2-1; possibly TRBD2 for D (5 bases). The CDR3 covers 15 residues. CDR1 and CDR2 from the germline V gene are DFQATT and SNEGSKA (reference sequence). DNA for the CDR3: TGCTGTGCTAGAGATTGGAGGACCTCCGGGAATGAGCAGTTCTTC. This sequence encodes CCARDWRTSGNEQFF.

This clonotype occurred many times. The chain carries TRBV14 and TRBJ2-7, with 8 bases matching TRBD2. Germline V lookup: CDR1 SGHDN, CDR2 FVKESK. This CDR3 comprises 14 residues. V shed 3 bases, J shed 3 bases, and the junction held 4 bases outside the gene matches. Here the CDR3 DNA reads TGTGCCAGCAGCCAGAATAGCGGGGACTACGAGCAGTACTTC. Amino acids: CASSQNSGDYEQYF. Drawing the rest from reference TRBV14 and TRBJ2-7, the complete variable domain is EAGVTQFPSHSVIEKGQTVTLRCDPISGHDNLYWYRRVMGKEIKFLLHFVKESKQDESGMPNNRFLAERTGGTYSTLKVQPAELEDSGVYFCASSQNSGDYEQYFGPGTRLTVT.

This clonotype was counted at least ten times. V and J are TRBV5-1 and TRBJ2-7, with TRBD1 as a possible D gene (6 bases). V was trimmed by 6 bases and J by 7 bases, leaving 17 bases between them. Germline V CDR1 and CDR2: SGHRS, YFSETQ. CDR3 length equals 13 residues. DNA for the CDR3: TGCGCCAGCAACCCCGAACACAGGGAAGAGCAGTACTTC. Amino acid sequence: CASNPEHREEQYF.

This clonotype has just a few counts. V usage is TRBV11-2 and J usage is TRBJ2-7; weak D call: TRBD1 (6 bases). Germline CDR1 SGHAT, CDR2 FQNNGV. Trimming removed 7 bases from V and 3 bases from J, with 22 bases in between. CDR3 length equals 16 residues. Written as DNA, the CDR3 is TGTGCCAGCACCCCACCCGACAGGTCCATACACTACGAGCAGTACTTC. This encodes CASTPPDRSIHYEQYF. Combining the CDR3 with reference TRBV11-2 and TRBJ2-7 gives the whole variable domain EAGVAQSPRYKIIEKRQSVAFWCNPISGHATLYWYQQILGQGPKLLIQFQNNGVVDDSQLPKDRFSAERLKGVDSTLKIQPAKLEDSAVYLCASTPPDRSIHYEQYFGPGTRLTVT.

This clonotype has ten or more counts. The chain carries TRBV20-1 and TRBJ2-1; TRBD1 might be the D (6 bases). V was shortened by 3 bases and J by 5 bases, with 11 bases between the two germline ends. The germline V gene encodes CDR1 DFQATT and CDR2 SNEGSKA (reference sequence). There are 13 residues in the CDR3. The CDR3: CSARRRTDNEQFF. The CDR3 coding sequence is TGCAGTGCTAGGCGACGGACAGACAATGAGCAGTTCTTC.

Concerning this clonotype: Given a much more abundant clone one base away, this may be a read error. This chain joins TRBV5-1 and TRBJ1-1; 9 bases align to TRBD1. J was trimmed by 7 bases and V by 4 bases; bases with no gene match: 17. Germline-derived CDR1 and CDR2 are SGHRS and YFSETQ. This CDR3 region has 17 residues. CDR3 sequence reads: CASSKSATGTGTFEAFF. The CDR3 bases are TGCGCCAGCAGCAAAAGCGCCACCGGGACAGGGACCTTTGAAGCTTTCTTT.

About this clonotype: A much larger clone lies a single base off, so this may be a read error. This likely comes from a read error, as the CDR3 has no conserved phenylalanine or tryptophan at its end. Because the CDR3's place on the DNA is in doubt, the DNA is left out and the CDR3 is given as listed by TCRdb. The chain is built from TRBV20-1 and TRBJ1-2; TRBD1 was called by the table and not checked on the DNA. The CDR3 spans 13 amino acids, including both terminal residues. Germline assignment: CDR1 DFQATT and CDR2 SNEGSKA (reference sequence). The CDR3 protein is CSAFAQGVYGYTC.

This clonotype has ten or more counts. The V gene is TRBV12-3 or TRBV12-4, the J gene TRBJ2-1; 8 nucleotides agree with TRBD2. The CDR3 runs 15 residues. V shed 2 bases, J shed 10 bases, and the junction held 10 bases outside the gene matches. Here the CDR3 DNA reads TGTGCCAGCAGTTTAACCCATACCGGGACTAGGGAGCAGTTCTTC. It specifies CASSLTHTGTREQFF.

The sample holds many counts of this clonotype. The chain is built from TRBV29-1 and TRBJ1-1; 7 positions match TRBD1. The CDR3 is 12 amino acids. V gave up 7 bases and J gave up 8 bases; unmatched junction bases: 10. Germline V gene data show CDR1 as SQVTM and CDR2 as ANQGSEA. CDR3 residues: CSALTGTSEAFF. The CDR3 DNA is TGCAGCGCATTGACAGGGACAAGCGAAGCTTTCTTT.

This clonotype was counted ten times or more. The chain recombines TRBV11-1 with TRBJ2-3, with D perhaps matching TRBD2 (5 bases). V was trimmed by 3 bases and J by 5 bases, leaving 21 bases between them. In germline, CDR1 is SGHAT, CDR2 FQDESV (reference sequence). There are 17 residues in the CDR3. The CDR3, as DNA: TGTGCCAGCAGCTTGATGGCGCGTCGGCCTCGGGGAGATACGCAGTATTTT. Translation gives CASSLMARRPRGDTQYF.

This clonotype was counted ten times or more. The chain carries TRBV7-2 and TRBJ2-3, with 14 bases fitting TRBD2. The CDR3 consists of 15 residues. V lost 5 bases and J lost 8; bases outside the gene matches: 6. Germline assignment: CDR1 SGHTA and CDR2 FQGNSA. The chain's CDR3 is CASSPRLAGGPTQYF. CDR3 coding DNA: TGTGCCAGCAGCCCACGACTAGCGGGAGGGCCTACGCAGTATTTT.

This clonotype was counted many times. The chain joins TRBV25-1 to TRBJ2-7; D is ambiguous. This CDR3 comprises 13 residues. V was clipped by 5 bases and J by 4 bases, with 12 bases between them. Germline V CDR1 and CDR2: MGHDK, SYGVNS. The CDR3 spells CASSKDTAYEQYF. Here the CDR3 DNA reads TGTGCCAGCAGTAAGGATACCGCTTACGAGCAGTACTTC.

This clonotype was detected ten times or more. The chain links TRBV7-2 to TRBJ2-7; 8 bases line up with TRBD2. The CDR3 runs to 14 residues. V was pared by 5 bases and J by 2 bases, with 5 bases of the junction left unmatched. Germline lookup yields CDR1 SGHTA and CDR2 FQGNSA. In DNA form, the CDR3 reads TGTGCCAGCAGCCCCATAGCGGGGACCTACGAGCAGTACTTC. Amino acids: CASSPIAGTYEQYF.

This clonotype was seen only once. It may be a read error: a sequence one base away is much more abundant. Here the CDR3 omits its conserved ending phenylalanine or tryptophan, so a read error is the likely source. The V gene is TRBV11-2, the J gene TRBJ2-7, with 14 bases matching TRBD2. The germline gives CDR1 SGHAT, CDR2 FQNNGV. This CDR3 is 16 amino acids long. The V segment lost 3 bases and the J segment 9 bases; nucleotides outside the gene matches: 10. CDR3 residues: CASSFIWTSGGSGQYY. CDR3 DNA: TGTGCCAGCAGCTTTATTTGGACTAGCGGGGGGAGTGGGCAGTACTAC.

CDR3 coding DNA: TGCGCCAGCAGCCAAGTGGGGACAGCCTACAATGAGCAGTTCTTC. Translating it yields CASSQVGTAYNEQFF. The V gene is TRBV4-1, the J gene TRBJ2-1, with 7 bases fitting TRBD1. The V segment lost 1 base and the J segment 2 bases; nucleotides outside the gene matches: 2. Germline CDR1 and CDR2: MGHRA and YSYEKL. This CDR3 has 15 amino acids.

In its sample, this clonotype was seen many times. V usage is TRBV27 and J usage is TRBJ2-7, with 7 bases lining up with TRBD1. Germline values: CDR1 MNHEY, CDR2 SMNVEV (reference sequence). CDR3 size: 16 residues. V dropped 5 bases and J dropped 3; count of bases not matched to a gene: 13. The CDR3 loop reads CASSNPTQGFFYEQYF. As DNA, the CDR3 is TGTGCCAGCAGTAACCCCACACAGGGGTTTTTCTACGAGCAGTACTTC.

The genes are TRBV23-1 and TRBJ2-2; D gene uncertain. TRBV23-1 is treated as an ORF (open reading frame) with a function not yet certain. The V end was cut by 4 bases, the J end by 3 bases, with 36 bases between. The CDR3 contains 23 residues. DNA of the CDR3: TGCGCCAGCAGTCTTACCAGAATCCTCCCCCGGTGGCAGGCCGATAGGGACACCGGGGAGCTGTTTTTT. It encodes CASSLTRILPRWQADRDTGELFF.

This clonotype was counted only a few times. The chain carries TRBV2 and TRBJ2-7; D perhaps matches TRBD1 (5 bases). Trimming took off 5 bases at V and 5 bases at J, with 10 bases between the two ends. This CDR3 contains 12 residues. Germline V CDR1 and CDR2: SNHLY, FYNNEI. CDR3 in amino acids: CASSPQGHEQYF. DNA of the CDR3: TGTGCCAGCAGTCCTCAGGGTCACGAGCAGTACTTC.

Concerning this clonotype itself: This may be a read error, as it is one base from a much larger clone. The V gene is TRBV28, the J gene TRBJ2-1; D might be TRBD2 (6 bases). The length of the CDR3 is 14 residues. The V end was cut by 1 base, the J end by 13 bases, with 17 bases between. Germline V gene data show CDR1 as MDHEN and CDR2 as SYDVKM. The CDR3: CASSLYRELGDQFF. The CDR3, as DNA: TGTGCCAGCAGTTTATACCGGGAGTTGGGTGACCAGTTCTTC. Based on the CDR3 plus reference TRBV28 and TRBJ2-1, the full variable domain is DVKVTQSSRYLVKRTGEKVFLECVQDMDHENMFWYRQDPGLGLRLIYFSYDVKMKEKGDIPEGYSVSREKKERFSLILESASTNQTSMYLCASSLYRELGDQFFGPGTRLTVL.

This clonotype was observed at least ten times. This chain's CDR3 is CASYWQRDPDTQYF. The CDR3 nucleotides read TGTGCCAGCTATTGGCAGCGGGACCCAGATACGCAGTATTTT. The rearrangement links TRBV2 to TRBJ2-3, with 7 positions matching TRBD2. Losses at the gene ends were 8 bases for V and 4 bases for J; bases not matched to a gene: 9. Germline CDR1 is SNHLY and CDR2 is FYNNEI. The CDR3 has 14 residues.

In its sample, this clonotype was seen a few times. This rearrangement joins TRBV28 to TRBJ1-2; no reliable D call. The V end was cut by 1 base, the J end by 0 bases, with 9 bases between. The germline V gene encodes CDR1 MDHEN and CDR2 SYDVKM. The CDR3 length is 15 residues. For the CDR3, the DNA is TGTGCCAGCAGTTTATTCGGAATAACTAACTATGGCTACACCTTC. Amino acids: CASSLFGITNYGYTF.

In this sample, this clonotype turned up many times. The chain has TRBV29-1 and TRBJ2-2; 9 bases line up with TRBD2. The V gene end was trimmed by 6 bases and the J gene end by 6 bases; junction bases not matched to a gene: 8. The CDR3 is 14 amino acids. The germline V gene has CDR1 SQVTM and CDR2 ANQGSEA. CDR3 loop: CSVGGGEQPGELFF. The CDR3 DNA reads TGCAGCGTGGGCGGGGGGGAGCAGCCCGGGGAGCTGTTTTTT.

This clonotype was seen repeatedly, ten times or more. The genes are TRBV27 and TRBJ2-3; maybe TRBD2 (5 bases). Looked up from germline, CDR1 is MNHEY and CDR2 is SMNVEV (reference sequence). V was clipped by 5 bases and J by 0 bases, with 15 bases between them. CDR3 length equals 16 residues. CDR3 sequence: CASSPLQRSSTDTQYF. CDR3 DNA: TGTGCCAGCAGTCCCCTCCAGCGGTCTAGCACAGATACGCAGTATTTT.

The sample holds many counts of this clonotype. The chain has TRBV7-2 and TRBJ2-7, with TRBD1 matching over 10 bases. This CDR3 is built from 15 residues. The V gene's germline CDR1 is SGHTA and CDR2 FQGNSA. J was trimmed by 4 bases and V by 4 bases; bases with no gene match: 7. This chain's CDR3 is CASSSMDRGTYEQYF. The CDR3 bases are TGTGCCAGCAGCTCAATGGACAGGGGGACTTACGAGCAGTACTTC. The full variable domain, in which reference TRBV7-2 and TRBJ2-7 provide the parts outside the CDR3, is GAGVSQSPSNKVTEKGKDVELRCDPISGHTALYWYRQSLGQGLEFLIYFQGNSAPDKSGLPSDRFSAERTGGSVSTLTIQRTQQEDSAVYLCASSSMDRGTYEQYFGPGTRLTVT.

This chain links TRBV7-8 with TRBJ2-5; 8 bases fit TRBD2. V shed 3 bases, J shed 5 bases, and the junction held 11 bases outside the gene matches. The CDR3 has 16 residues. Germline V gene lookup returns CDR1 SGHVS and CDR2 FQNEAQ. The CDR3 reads CASSFEAGELFETQYF. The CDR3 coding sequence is TGTGCCAGCAGCTTTGAAGCGGGAGAGTTATTCGAGACCCAGTACTTC.